Listed below are T cell receptor beta chains from one sample, sequenced in a study of blood T cells in healthy people across ages. One entry per CDR3 protein results from TCRdb running MiXCR on the 5' RACE reads. The sample carries about 640,000 distinct CDR3 sequences, approximately 50% recorded once. Sequences were obtained from blood. The receptors come from a man in his 60s in good health. Both conserved end residues are part of each CDR3. Each record gives: clone size, D gene, J gene, V gene, CDR3 protein, CDR3 DNA. The D gene is left open where the match is weak. Expanded clones get a size class; other rows say once, few or many, or leave the size out.

size: -
D: -
J: TRBJ2-7
V: TRBV11-2
CDR3: CASSQVGWGYEQYF
DNA: TGTGCCAGCAGCCAAGTAGGGTGGGGCTACGAGCAGTACTTC

size: -
D: TRBD1
J: TRBJ2-1
V: TRBV20-1
CDR3: CSARLGTGASHNEQFF
DNA: TGCAGTGCTAGACTTGGAACAGGGGCGAGTCACAATGAGCAGTTCTTC

size: many
D: TRBD2
J: TRBJ2-7
V: TRBV4-1
CDR3: CASSQDPTSGGFEQYF
DNA: TGCGCCAGCAGCCAAGATCCGACTAGCGGGGGTTTCGAGCAGTACTTC

size: -
D: TRBD2
J: TRBJ2-4
V: TRBV28
CDR3: CASSSLAGLAKNIQYF
DNA: TGTGCCAGCAGTTCCCTAGCGGGGCTAGCCAAAAACATTCAGTACTTC

size: -
D: -
J: TRBJ1-1
V: TRBV5-1
CDR3: CAMTTGTMEAFF
DNA: TGCGCCATGACGACAGGTACAATGGAAGCTTTCTTT

size: -
D: TRBD1
J: TRBJ2-1
V: TRBV9
CDR3: CASSARDRGRPDEQFF
DNA: TGTGCCAGCAGCGCCAGAGACAGGGGGCGCCCCGATGAGCAGTTCTTC

size: -
D: -
J: TRBJ2-4
V: TRBV20-1
CDR3: CSAAGTSTWHDIQYF
DNA: TGCAGTGCTGCCGGGACATCTACCTGGCATGACATTCAGTACTTC

size: few
D: -
J: TRBJ2-1
V: TRBV4-2
CDR3: CASSEHETSTNEQFF
DNA: TGTGCCAGCAGTGAACATGAGACCAGTACAAATGAGCAGTTCTTC

size: -
D: -
J: TRBJ2-7
V: TRBV20-1
CDR3: CSARRGTAYEQYF
DNA: TGCAGTGCTCGACGGGGGACTGCCTACGAGCAGTACTTC

size: -
D: -
J: TRBJ2-7
V: TRBV6-1
CDR3: CASSEIYEQYF
DNA: TGTGCCAGCAGTGAAATCTACGAGCAGTACTTC

size: few
D: -
J: TRBJ2-7
V: TRBV9
CDR3: CASSVAAGGPSYEQYF
DNA: TGTGCCAGCAGCGTAGCGGCCGGGGGGCCTTCCTACGAGCAGTACTTC

size: many
D: TRBD1
J: TRBJ2-1
V: TRBV28
CDR3: CASRHRDRDYNEQFF
DNA: TGTGCCAGCAGACACCGGGACAGGGATTACAATGAGCAGTTCTTC

size: -
D: -
J: TRBJ1-2
V: TRBV3-1
CDR3: CASSQGLGYYGYTF
DNA: TGTGCCAGTAGCCAAGGTCTGGGATACTATGGCTACACCTTC

size: many
D: -
J: TRBJ2-3
V: TRBV6-2/TRBV6-3
CDR3: CASSHPRASDTDTQYF
DNA: TGTGCCAGCAGTCACCCCCGGGCCAGCGACACAGATACGCAGTATTTT

size: -
D: -
J: TRBJ1-4
V: TRBV13
CDR3: CASSLVRGKLFF
DNA: TGTGCCAGCAGCTTAGTTCGAGGGAAACTGTTTTTT

size: -
D: -
J: TRBJ1-1
V: TRBV5-8
CDR3: CASTTPTGYTEAFF
DNA: TGTGCCAGCACAACCCCCACAGGGTACACTGAAGCTTTCTTT

size: once
D: -
J: TRBJ2-1
V: TRBV20-1
CDR3: CSARGNIARRQFF
DNA: TGCAGTGCTAGGGGTAATATAGCCAGGCGGCAGTTCTTC

size: -
D: TRBD2
J: TRBJ2-1
V: TRBV20-1
CDR3: CSARDPLAGRYNEQFF
DNA: TGCAGTGCTAGAGATCCGCTAGCGGGGAGGTACAATGAGCAGTTCTTC

size: -
D: TRBD1
J: TRBJ2-3
V: TRBV12-3/TRBV12-4
CDR3: CASSLLPEQGPRTDTQYF
DNA: TGTGCCAGCAGTTTATTGCCGGAACAGGGGCCGAGAACAGATACGCAGTATTTT

size: -
D: TRBD2
J: TRBJ2-5
V: TRBV6-2/TRBV6-3
CDR3: CASSYVTSGDETQYF
DNA: TGTGCCAGCAGCTACGTGACTAGCGGGGATGAGACCCAGTACTTC

size: -
D: -
J: TRBJ1-2
V: TRBV7-9
CDR3: CASSLREWGYTF
DNA: TGTGCCAGCAGCCTCAGGGAGTGGGGCTACACCTTC

size: -
D: -
J: TRBJ1-6
V: TRBV28
CDR3: CASSLTQGRNSSPLHF
DNA: TGTGCCAGCAGTTTAACTCAAGGCCGGAATAGTTCACCCCTCCACTTT

size: -
D: -
J: TRBJ1-3
V: TRBV20-1
CDR3: CSAREPRTGPASGNTIYF
DNA: TGCAGTGCTAGAGAACCCCGAACAGGCCCTGCCTCTGGAAACACCATATATTTT

size: -
D: TRBD1
J: TRBJ2-3
V: TRBV20-1
CDR3: CSANGEGAPDTQYF
DNA: TGCAGTGCAAACGGAGAGGGGGCCCCAGATACGCAGTATTTT

size: -
D: -
J: TRBJ2-7
V: TRBV27
CDR3: CASSLGGAWYEQYF
DNA: TGTGCCAGCAGTTTAGGGGGGGCCTGGTACGAGCAGTACTTC

size: -
D: -
J: TRBJ2-1
V: TRBV20-1
CDR3: CSAHRDKSSYNEQFF
DNA: TGCAGTGCTCACAGGGACAAAAGCTCCTACAATGAGCAGTTCTTC

size: -
D: -
J: TRBJ1-6
V: TRBV18
CDR3: CASSPAGERGPLHF
DNA: TGTGCCAGCTCACCGGCAGGGGAAAGGGGACCCCTCCACTTT

size: -
D: -
J: TRBJ2-2
V: TRBV20-1
CDR3: CSASGTANTGELFF
DNA: TGCAGTGCTAGCGGGACGGCGAACACCGGGGAGCTGTTTTTT

size: -
D: TRBD1
J: TRBJ1-4
V: TRBV15
CDR3: CATSRETGANEKLFF
DNA: TGTGCCACCAGCAGGGAAACAGGGGCTAATGAAAAACTGTTTTTT

size: -
D: -
J: TRBJ2-1
V: TRBV24-1
CDR3: CATSVGAASYNEQFF
DNA: TGTGCCACCAGTGTCGGGGCGGCATCCTACAATGAGCAGTTCTTC

size: few
D: -
J: TRBJ2-5
V: TRBV7-9
CDR3: CASSRTGSYRETQYF
DNA: TGTGCCAGCAGCCGCACAGGGAGTTATAGAGAGACCCAGTACTTC

size: once
D: TRBD2
J: TRBJ2-7
V: TRBV12-3/TRBV12-4
CDR3: CASTGTRGTSYEQYF
DNA: TGTGCCAGCACCGGGACTAGAGGGACCTCCTACGAGCAGTACTTC

size: -
D: -
J: TRBJ2-7
V: TRBV25-1
CDR3: CASSRDTGPYEQYF
DNA: TGTGCCAGCAGTCGGGACACCGGACCCTACGAGCAGTACTTC

size: once
D: -
J: TRBJ2-1
V: TRBV5-4
CDR3: CASSPTGPNNEQFF
DNA: TGTGCCAGCAGTCCAACGGGGCCAAACAATGAGCAGTTCTTC

size: -
D: TRBD1
J: TRBJ2-5
V: TRBV28
CDR3: CASSSRDRDQETQYF
DNA: TGTGCCAGCAGTTCCCGGGACAGGGACCAAGAGACCCAGTACTTC

size: once
D: TRBD1
J: TRBJ1-6
V: TRBV5-1
CDR3: CASSLAQGVDSPLHF
DNA: TGCGCCAGCAGCTTGGCCCAGGGGGTCGATTCACCCCTCCACTTT

size: many
D: -
J: TRBJ1-4
V: TRBV10-3
CDR3: CASAARENGEKLFF
DNA: TGTGCCTCCGCCGCAAGAGAGAATGGGGAAAAACTGTTTTTT

size: -
D: -
J: TRBJ2-5
V: TRBV10-3
CDR3: CAISRRPGLELETQYF
DNA: TGTGCCATCAGTCGGAGGCCGGGGCTAGAGCTAGAGACCCAGTACTTC

size: few
D: TRBD2
J: TRBJ2-4
V: TRBV11-2
CDR3: CASSRTGTSGGSVNIQYF
DNA: TGTGCCAGCAGCCGGACCGGGACTAGCGGGGGGAGTGTAAACATTCAGTACTTC

size: -
D: -
J: TRBJ1-2
V: TRBV7-2
CDR3: CASTGTGGYYGYTF
DNA: TGTGCCAGCACCGGAACGGGGGGCTACTATGGCTACACCTTC

size: -
D: -
J: TRBJ2-2
V: TRBV7-8
CDR3: CASQGSSSLNTGELFF
DNA: TGTGCCAGCCAAGGGAGTAGCTCACTTAACACCGGGGAGCTGTTTTTT

size: -
D: -
J: TRBJ2-7
V: TRBV20-1
CDR3: CSARDFRDPYEQYF
DNA: TGCAGTGCTAGAGATTTTAGGGATCCCTACGAGCAGTACTTC

size: -
D: -
J: TRBJ2-7
V: TRBV20-1
CDR3: CSASGPGSYEQYF
DNA: TGCAGTGCTAGCGGCCCTGGCTCCTACGAGCAGTACTTC

size: few
D: TRBD1
J: TRBJ2-6
V: TRBV29-1
CDR3: CSVVPRDRSSPRANVLTF
DNA: TGCAGCGTTGTCCCCCGGGACAGATCATCCCCCAGAGCCAACGTCCTGACTTTC

size: -
D: -
J: TRBJ2-1
V: TRBV29-1
CDR3: CSVVRQGGNEQFF
DNA: TGCAGCGTTGTGAGGCAGGGGGGCAATGAGCAGTTCTTC